These 30 T cell receptor beta chains were sequenced from one sample in a study of early T cells in non-severe SARS-CoV-2 infection. TCRdb redid the calling of the 5' RACE reads with MiXCR, one entry per CDR3 protein. The sample lists tens of thousands of distinct CDR3 sequences; around 14% were seen once. Sequences were obtained from whole blood. The receptors were gathered from an adult who was a healthcare worker with PCR-confirmed SARS-CoV-2 infection or an uninfected control (not recorded which).

A few counts support this clonotype. V gene TRBV20-1 combines with J gene TRBJ2-3; D may be TRBD1 (5 bases). Trimming stripped 2 bases from V and 5 bases from J, with 11 bases between. The CDR3 runs 13 residues. In germline, CDR1 is DFQATT, CDR2 SNEGSKA (reference sequence). CDR3 nucleotide sequence: TGCAGTGCTAGAAAGGACCAGGGAGATACGCAGTATTTT. Translating it yields CSARKDQGDTQYF.

This rearrangement joins TRBV6-2 or TRBV6-3 to TRBJ2-3; 9 bases map to TRBD1. The CDR3 is made up of 16 amino acids. Germline V CDR1 and CDR2: MNHEY, SVGEGT. V shed 6 bases, J shed 6 bases, and the junction held 13 bases outside the gene matches. CDR3: CASRPRGTGKEDTQYF. CDR3 nucleotides: TGTGCCAGCAGGCCCCGTGGGACAGGGAAGGAGGATACGCAGTATTTT.

This clonotype occurred a few times. V and J are TRBV5-1 and TRBJ2-4; TRBD2 might be the D (5 bases). Trimming took off 0 bases at V and 5 bases at J, with 9 bases between the two ends. The CDR3 runs to 14 residues. Germline V CDR1 and CDR2: SGHRS, YFSETQ. Written as DNA, the CDR3 is TGCGCCAGCAGCTTGGGAGGGAACGAAAACATTCAGTACTTC. It yields the protein CASSLGGNENIQYF.

This clonotype was detected many times. The V call is TRBV6-2 or TRBV6-3, the J call TRBJ1-2; 7 bases are a match to TRBD1. The germline V gene encodes CDR1 MNHEY and CDR2 SVGEGT. The J segment lost 8 bases and the V segment lost 4 bases, leaving 7 bases of the junction unmatched. CDR3 size: 13 residues. CDR3 region: CASSSPTGNGYTF. Here the CDR3 DNA reads TGTGCCAGCAGTTCTCCGACAGGGAACGGCTACACCTTC.

This clonotype has more than one count but fewer than ten. V gene TRBV18 combines with J gene TRBJ2-7, with 8 bases aligning to TRBD1. This CDR3 region has 12 residues. Unmatched junction bases numbered 0, after V lost 3 bases and J lost 5 bases. CDR1 and CDR2 (germline): KGHSH, LQKENI. The CDR3 loop is CASSPGQDEQYF. CDR3 coding DNA: TGTGCCAGCTCACCGGGACAGGACGAGCAGTACTTC. The variable domain in full, completed from reference TRBV18 and TRBJ2-7, reads NAGVMQNPRHLVRRRGQEARLRCSPMKGHSHVYWYRQLPEEGLKFMVYLQKENIIDESGMPKERFSAEFPKEGPSILRIQQVVRGDSAAYFCASSPGQDEQYFGPGTRLTVT.

The rearrangement uses TRBV29-1 and TRBJ1-1, with TRBD1 identical over 8 bases. Germline CDR1 SQVTM, CDR2 ANQGSEA. The V gene end was trimmed by 5 bases and the J gene end by 0 bases; junction bases not matched to a gene: 11. The CDR3 runs 16 residues. The CDR3 here is CSVSRQGRGVNTEAFF. DNA of the CDR3: TGCAGCGTTTCTCGACAGGGGCGAGGGGTGAACACTGAAGCTTTCTTT.

This clonotype was seen repeatedly, ten times or more. J is TRBJ2-7 and V is TRBV2, with a weak D call TRBD2 (6 bases). V lost 7 bases and J lost 0, with 13 bases in between. Germline CDR1 SNHLY, CDR2 FYNNEI. CDR3 length: 14 residues. The CDR3 DNA is TGTGCCAGCAAGGCGGGGCAAAACTCCTACGAGCAGTACTTC. Translating it yields CASKAGQNSYEQYF.

This clonotype has only a few counts. J is TRBJ2-6 and V is TRBV5-1, with D maybe TRBD1 (5 bases). The V end was cut by 4 bases, the J end by 0 bases, with 8 bases between. The CDR3 spans 15 residues. Germline V CDR1 and CDR2: SGHRS, YFSETQ. CDR3 DNA: TGCGCCAGCAGCCCGGACATCTCTGGGGCCAACGTCCTGACTTTC. As protein: CASSPDISGANVLTF.

This clonotype was recorded a few times. In DNA, the CDR3 is TGTGCCAGCAAGTCCCCACTTCAGTATGGCTACACCTTC. Amino acids: CASKSPLQYGYTF. This chain uses TRBV2 with TRBJ1-2; no definite D call. The CDR3 loop spans 13 amino acids. V lost 7 bases and J lost 5, with 14 bases in between. The V gene's germline CDR1 is SNHLY and CDR2 FYNNEI.

This clonotype was detected a few times. The rearrangement joins TRBV24-1 to TRBJ2-3, with 10 bases aligning to TRBD1. Losses at the gene ends were 9 bases for V and 6 bases for J; bases not matched to a gene: 5. Germline V gene data show CDR1 as KGHDR and CDR2 as SFDVKD. CDR3 length equals 13 residues. The CDR3 nucleotides read TGTGCCACCGCGACAGGGGGCGTTGATACGCAGTATTTT. It yields the protein CATATGGVDTQYF.

This chain connects TRBV10-1 to TRBJ2-7; 8 nucleotides agree with TRBD1. CDR3 length: 13 residues. The germline V gene has CDR1 WNHNN and CDR2 SYGVQD (reference sequence). V lost 5 bases and J lost 6; bases outside the gene matches: 6. For the CDR3, the DNA is TGCGCCAGCAGTCAGGGGGCACGGGGCGAGCAGTACTTC. It encodes CASSQGARGEQYF.

This sequence joins TRBV29-1 and TRBJ2-7, with TRBD1 matching 7 bases. The germline V gene has CDR1 SQVTM and CDR2 ANQGSEA. This CDR3 spans 14 amino acids. V was clipped by 6 bases and J by 2 bases; unmatched bases: 10. The chain's CDR3 is CSVAPGQTAYEQYF. Written as DNA, the CDR3 is TGCAGCGTCGCGCCGGGACAGACAGCCTACGAGCAGTACTTC.

This clonotype turned up a few times. The chain has TRBV6-2 or TRBV6-3 and TRBJ2-7; D may correspond to TRBD1 or TRBD2 (6 bases each). The germline gives CDR1 MNHEY, CDR2 SVGEGT. CDR3 length equals 15 residues. Trimming shortened V by 6 bases and J by 0 bases, and 15 bases separated the two germline ends. The CDR3 spells CASSRGTRASYEQYF. The CDR3 region has the DNA TGTGCCAGCAGCCGCGGGACAAGGGCCTCCTACGAGCAGTACTTC.

This clonotype has a count of ten or more. The chain employs TRBV20-1 and TRBJ2-1; D possibly corresponds to TRBD2 (6 bases). The germline CDR1 and CDR2 sequences are DFQATT and SNEGSKA (reference sequence). V was shortened by 2 bases and J by 3 bases, with 29 bases between the two germline ends. This CDR3 comprises 20 residues. The CDR3: CSARLPHRGTPNPLYNEQFF. CDR3 sequence (DNA): TGCAGTGCTAGACTCCCCCACCGGGGGACCCCAAACCCTCTCTACAATGAGCAGTTCTTC.

V and J are TRBV10-3 and TRBJ2-6; D unresolved. Germline CDR1 and CDR2: ENHRY and SYGVKD. This CDR3 spans 20 amino acids. Deletions cut 3 bases from V and 0 bases from J, with 21 bases between. The CDR3 DNA is TGTGCCATCAGTGAAAACCCCCCGGCAGGCGTGACCTCTGGGGCCAACGTCCTGACTTTC. Its protein is CAISENPPAGVTSGANVLTF.

This clonotype was seen ten or more times. The chain joins TRBV20-1 to TRBJ2-1; no definite D call. The CDR3 has 13 residues. CDR1 and CDR2 (germline): DFQATT, SNEGSKA (reference sequence). Deletions cut 6 bases from V and 5 bases from J, with 14 bases between. CDR3 amino acids: CSANIGPNNEQFF. The CDR3 bases are TGCAGTGCCAATATTGGGCCCAACAATGAGCAGTTCTTC.

The V gene is TRBV2, the J gene TRBJ2-5, with D unresolved. The CDR3 runs to 15 residues. Germline V lookup: CDR1 SNHLY, CDR2 FYNNEI. V lost 4 bases and J lost 1, with 13 bases in between. Written as DNA, the CDR3 is TGTGCCAGCAGTGGACTCAACACTGCCCAAGAGACCCAGTACTTC. Its translation: CASSGLNTAQETQYF.

The genes are TRBV12-5 and TRBJ1-2; no firm D call. The germline CDR1 and CDR2 sequences are LGHNT and FRNRAP. Trimming left V 7 bases short and J 0 bases short, with 9 bases between. This CDR3 has 13 residues. CDR3 sequence (DNA): TGTGCTAGTGCCCTTTCACCTAACTATGGCTACACCTTC. This sequence encodes CASALSPNYGYTF.

This clonotype was seen only a few times. The chain employs TRBV6-2 or TRBV6-3 and TRBJ2-7; no firm D call. Trimming removed 2 bases from V and 7 bases from J, with 6 bases in between. The CDR3 spans 11 residues. Germline loops: CDR1 MNHEY, CDR2 SVGEGT. The chain's CDR3 is CASSYLREQYF. The CDR3, as DNA: TGTGCCAGCAGTTACCTAAGGGAGCAGTACTTC.

The table lists this clonotype with many counts. J is TRBJ2-1 and V is TRBV5-1; TRBD2 is a possible D gene (5 bases). Germline V gene sequence: CDR1 SGHRS, CDR2 YFSETQ. This CDR3 spans 13 amino acids. The V end was cut by 5 bases, the J end by 10 bases, with 16 bases between. The chain's CDR3 is CASRPELRVEQFF. CDR3 nucleotides: TGCGCCAGCAGGCCGGAATTGAGGGTCGAGCAGTTCTTC.

Only a few counts were recorded for this clonotype. The chain has TRBV7-2 and TRBJ2-1; 9 positions match TRBD1. From germline, CDR1 is SGHTA and CDR2 FQGNSA. V gave up 1 base and J gave up 0 bases; unmatched junction bases: 4. This CDR3 is built from 17 residues. The CDR3 here is CASSLVGTGSSYNEQFF. The CDR3 DNA is TGTGCCAGCAGCTTAGTGGGGACAGGGAGCTCCTACAATGAGCAGTTCTTC. The complete variable domain, with remaining parts taken from reference TRBV7-2 and TRBJ2-1, reads GAGVSQSPSNKVTEKGKDVELRCDPISGHTALYWYRQSLGQGLEFLIYFQGNSAPDKSGLPSDRFSAERTGGSVSTLTIQRTQQEDSAVYLCASSLVGTGSSYNEQFFGPGTRLTVL.

This sequence joins TRBV5-4 and TRBJ2-7; unclear D gene. The V end lost 0 bases, the J end lost 4 bases, and 11 bases lay between the germline ends. Per the germline V gene, CDR1 is SGHNT and CDR2 is YYREEE (reference sequence). This CDR3 is 14 amino acids long. CDR3 coding DNA: TGTGCCAGCAGCTTGGCCGAGGCGGCATACGAGCAGTACTTC. Its translation is CASSLAEAAYEQYF.

By proportion, this clonotype is medium-sized. The V and J genes are TRBV20-1 and TRBJ2-7; 7 bases map to TRBD1. The CDR3 is made up of 14 amino acids. Germline V gene data show CDR1 as DFQATT and CDR2 as SNEGSKA (reference sequence). V shed 4 bases, J shed 6 bases, and the junction held 12 bases outside the gene matches. CDR3 residues: CSATLDRRAGEQYF. As DNA, the CDR3 is TGCAGTGCTACCCTGGACAGGAGAGCAGGCGAGCAGTACTTC.

The CDR3 spells CASSNTAGEQYF. The DNA for the CDR3 is TGTGCCAGCAGCAACACCGCCGGCGAGCAGTACTTC. The rearrangement uses TRBV3-1 and TRBJ2-7, with D hard to call. Per the germline V gene, CDR1 is LGHDT and CDR2 is YNNKEL (reference sequence). This CDR3 has 12 residues. V was trimmed by 5 bases and J by 6 bases, leaving 11 bases between them.

The sample holds many counts of this clonotype. J is TRBJ2-3 and V is TRBV5-1; the D gene is possibly TRBD2 (6 bases). CDR3 length equals 14 residues. The germline V gene encodes CDR1 SGHRS and CDR2 YFSETQ. V lost 4 bases and J 2 bases, leaving 11 bases between the germline ends. The CDR3: CASSRWGDTDTQYF. The DNA of the CDR3 is TGCGCCAGCAGCAGATGGGGGGACACAGATACGCAGTATTTT.

The chain recombines TRBV5-1 with TRBJ1-4; the D gene is possibly TRBD1 (5 bases). This CDR3 has 16 amino acids. V was pared by 4 bases and J by 4 bases, with 17 bases between. The germline V gene has CDR1 SGHRS and CDR2 YFSETQ. The CDR3 loop is CASSLHGAADNEKLFF. CDR3 DNA sequence: TGCGCCAGCAGCCTCCACGGGGCGGCGGATAATGAAAAACTGTTTTTT.

This clonotype was detected a few times. The chain carries TRBV7-6 and TRBJ1-1; 9 bases are a match to TRBD1. Looked up from germline, CDR1 is SGHVS and CDR2 is FNYEAQ. V lost 4 bases, J lost 1 base, and 10 bases stayed unmatched. The CDR3 runs 17 residues. The CDR3 sequence: CASSSQGAKTKNTEAFF. The CDR3 DNA reads TGTGCCAGCAGCTCACAGGGGGCGAAGACTAAGAACACTGAAGCTTTCTTT.

In its sample, this clonotype was seen a few times. The J gene is TRBJ2-7, the V gene TRBV20-1; TRBD1 aligns across 8 bases. In germline, CDR1 is DFQATT, CDR2 SNEGSKA (reference sequence). The CDR3 consists of 14 residues. With V trimmed by 5 bases and J by 5 bases, 11 bases remained unmatched. The CDR3 bases are TGCAGTGCTTCCGACAGGGGCCCCTGGGACGAGCAGTACTTC. Its translation is CSASDRGPWDEQYF.

This clonotype was counted only a few times. The rearrangement links TRBV29-1 to TRBJ2-1; TRBD2 might be the D (5 bases). CDR3 length: 11 amino acids. The V gene's germline CDR1 is SQVTM and CDR2 ANQGSEA. Trimming took off 5 bases at V and 9 bases at J, with 11 bases between the two ends. The chain's CDR3 is CSVPEGSEQFF. CDR3 coding DNA: TGCAGCGTTCCTGAGGGCAGTGAGCAGTTCTTC.

In this sample, this clonotype turned up many times. V and J are TRBV6-2 or TRBV6-3 and TRBJ1-6; D might be TRBD1 (6 bases). The CDR3 consists of 14 residues. The V gene's germline CDR1 is MNHEY and CDR2 SVGEGT. Trimming removed 7 bases at V and 8 bases at J, with 15 bases between. CDR3 region: CASTNGGGDSPLHF. In DNA, the CDR3 is TGTGCCAGCACCAACGGGGGGGGCGATTCACCCCTCCACTTT.